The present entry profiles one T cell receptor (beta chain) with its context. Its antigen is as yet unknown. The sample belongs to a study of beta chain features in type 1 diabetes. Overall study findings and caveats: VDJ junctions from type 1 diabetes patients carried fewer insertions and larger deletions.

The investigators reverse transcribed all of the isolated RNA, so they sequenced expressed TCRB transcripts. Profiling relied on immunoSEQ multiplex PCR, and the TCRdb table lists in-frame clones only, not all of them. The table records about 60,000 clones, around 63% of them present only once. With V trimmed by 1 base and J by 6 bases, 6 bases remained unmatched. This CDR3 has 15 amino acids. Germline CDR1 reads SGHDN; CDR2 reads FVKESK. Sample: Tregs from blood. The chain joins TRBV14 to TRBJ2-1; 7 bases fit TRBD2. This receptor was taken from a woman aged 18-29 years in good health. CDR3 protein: CASSQAAGLLNEQFF. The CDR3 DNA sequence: TGTGCCAGCAGCCAAGCCGCGGGACTACTCAATGAGCAGTTCTTC.